This is a list of T cell receptor beta chains from one sample in a study of blood T cell repertoires in COVID-19. Produced via immunoSEQ multiplex PCR; TCRdb's table is partial and in-frame only. The table shows roughly 86,000 clones, with around 81% occurring only once. The sequencing sample was made of peripheral blood. Every receptor here comes from a woman between 65 and 79 years old with acute or convalescent COVID-19. CDR3s include the opening cysteine and the closing phenylalanine or tryptophan. Each record gives: D gene, clone size, J gene, V gene, CDR3 DNA, CDR3 protein. The D gene is left open where the match is weak. Where a row states a size, it is once, few, many or the class of an expanded clone; other rows omit it.

d_call: .; clone_size: .; j_call: TRBJ2-7; v_call: TRBV5-1; cdr3_nt: TGCGCCAGCAGCTTGGCATCTATGACAGCCTACTACGAGCAGTACTTC; cdr3_aa: CASSLASMTAYYEQYF
d_call: TRBD1; clone_size: .; j_call: TRBJ1-5; v_call: TRBV2; cdr3_nt: TGTGCCAGCAGTAGGGACAGTCACGAACATCAGCCCCAGCATTTT; cdr3_aa: CASSRDSHEHQPQHF
d_call: .; clone_size: .; j_call: TRBJ2-5; v_call: TRBV5-1; cdr3_nt: TGCGCCAGCAGCTACAACGGGGAGACCCAGTACTTC; cdr3_aa: CASSYNGETQYF
d_call: TRBD2; clone_size: .; j_call: TRBJ2-7; v_call: TRBV5-5; cdr3_nt: TGTGCCAGCAGCTTGGCCGCGGCCGTGGGAGGGGAGCAGTACTTC; cdr3_aa: CASSLAAAVGGEQYF
d_call: .; clone_size: .; j_call: TRBJ2-3; v_call: TRBV6-5; cdr3_nt: TGTGCCAGCAGTTACGAACGGGGAGATACGCAGTATTTT; cdr3_aa: CASSYERGDTQYF
d_call: .; clone_size: once; j_call: TRBJ1-2; v_call: TRBV6-5; cdr3_nt: TGTGCCAGCAGTTCAATTGCAGTAAACTATGGCTACACCTTC; cdr3_aa: CASSSIAVNYGYTF
d_call: TRBD1; clone_size: .; j_call: TRBJ1-4; v_call: TRBV5-4; cdr3_nt: TGTGCCAGCAGCCAGGGACAGACGGGGGAAAAACTGTTTTTT; cdr3_aa: CASSQGQTGEKLFF
d_call: .; clone_size: .; j_call: TRBJ1-3; v_call: TRBV9; cdr3_nt: TGTGCCAGCAGCGTAGACAGCGGCGGCAACACCATATATTTT; cdr3_aa: CASSVDSGGNTIYF
d_call: .; clone_size: .; j_call: TRBJ2-3; v_call: TRBV15; cdr3_nt: TGTGCCACCAGCACCCGACCCGGAGGAGATACGCAGTATTTT; cdr3_aa: CATSTRPGGDTQYF
d_call: .; clone_size: .; j_call: TRBJ2-1; v_call: TRBV5-1; cdr3_nt: TGCGCCAGCAGCCGCCAACAGGGAAGCTCCTACAATGAGCAGTTCTTC; cdr3_aa: CASSRQQGSSYNEQFF
d_call: .; clone_size: .; j_call: TRBJ1-1; v_call: TRBV30; cdr3_nt: TGTGCCTGGTCTACAGGCCACATGAACACTGAAGCTTTCTTT; cdr3_aa: CAWSTGHMNTEAFF
d_call: .; clone_size: .; j_call: TRBJ2-7; v_call: TRBV6-6; cdr3_nt: TGTGCCAGCAGTCTCAACTACGAGCAGTACTTC; cdr3_aa: CASSLNYEQYF
d_call: .; clone_size: .; j_call: TRBJ2-7; v_call: TRBV15; cdr3_nt: TGTGCCACCAGCCTGCGGCGGGGGCCCTCCTACGAGCAGTACTTC; cdr3_aa: CATSLRRGPSYEQYF
d_call: TRBD1; clone_size: .; j_call: TRBJ1-5; v_call: TRBV28; cdr3_nt: TGTGCCAGCAGTTTACCCCCCCTGGACAGGGGTAGCAATCAGCCCCAGCATTTT; cdr3_aa: CASSLPPLDRGSNQPQHF
d_call: .; clone_size: .; j_call: TRBJ1-4; v_call: TRBV6-1; cdr3_nt: TGTGCCAGCAGTGAACGGGGTTCAGAAAAACTGTTTTTT; cdr3_aa: CASSERGSEKLFF
d_call: .; clone_size: .; j_call: TRBJ2-7; v_call: TRBV19; cdr3_nt: TGTGCCAGTAGTAAATCATTCACTACCTACGAGCAGTACTTC; cdr3_aa: CASSKSFTTYEQYF
d_call: .; clone_size: .; j_call: TRBJ1-5; v_call: TRBV5-1; cdr3_nt: TGCGCCAGCAGATCCGCAGGAAATCAGCCCCAGCATTTT; cdr3_aa: CASRSAGNQPQHF
d_call: .; clone_size: .; j_call: TRBJ1-4; v_call: TRBV6-5; cdr3_nt: TGTGCCAGCAGTTACCAACCAGGGGATGAAAAACTGTTTTTT; cdr3_aa: CASSYQPGDEKLFF
d_call: TRBD1; clone_size: .; j_call: TRBJ2-3; v_call: TRBV29-1; cdr3_nt: TGCAGCCCCATTCGCGGGACAGGGTTCACAGATACGCAGTATTTT; cdr3_aa: CSPIRGTGFTDTQYF
d_call: TRBD1; clone_size: .; j_call: TRBJ1-1; v_call: TRBV5-5; cdr3_nt: TGTGCCAGCAGCCGACAGGGCGTATTCACTGAAGCTTTCTTT; cdr3_aa: CASSRQGVFTEAFF
d_call: .; clone_size: .; j_call: TRBJ1-1; v_call: TRBV6-2/TRBV6-3; cdr3_nt: TGTGCCAGCAGTTCCCAGACTCTGCAGAACACTGAAGCTTTCTTT; cdr3_aa: CASSSQTLQNTEAFF
d_call: TRBD1; clone_size: once; j_call: TRBJ1-5; v_call: TRBV2; cdr3_nt: TGTGCCAGCAGACCCGACAGGGTCGGAAGTCAGCCCCAGCATTTT; cdr3_aa: CASRPDRVGSQPQHF
d_call: TRBD1; clone_size: .; j_call: TRBJ1-1; v_call: TRBV14; cdr3_nt: TGTGCCAGCAGCCATACCACACGACAGGGGAACACTGAAGCTTTCTTT; cdr3_aa: CASSHTTRQGNTEAFF
d_call: .; clone_size: .; j_call: TRBJ1-2; v_call: TRBV25-1; cdr3_nt: TGTGCCAGCAGTGCACTTGACAGATCAATCGGGGGCTACACCTTC; cdr3_aa: CASSALDRSIGGYTF
d_call: .; clone_size: .; j_call: TRBJ2-5; v_call: TRBV11-3; cdr3_nt: TGTGCCAGCAGCTTCAGGGTGGGGGAGACCCAGTACTTC; cdr3_aa: CASSFRVGETQYF
d_call: .; clone_size: .; j_call: TRBJ1-6; v_call: TRBV7-9; cdr3_nt: TGTGCCAGCAGCTTAGTCTCGAGTAATTCACCCCTCCACTTT; cdr3_aa: CASSLVSSNSPLHF
d_call: .; clone_size: .; j_call: TRBJ1-2; v_call: TRBV5-1; cdr3_nt: TGCGCCAGCAGCCTGGGACCGGGCTATGGCTACACCTTC; cdr3_aa: CASSLGPGYGYTF
d_call: .; clone_size: .; j_call: TRBJ2-5; v_call: TRBV19; cdr3_nt: TGTGCCAGTAGTAGCTATCTTCAAGAGACCCAGTACTTC; cdr3_aa: CASSSYLQETQYF
d_call: TRBD1; clone_size: .; j_call: TRBJ1-1; v_call: TRBV7-3; cdr3_nt: TGTGCCAGCAGCCGCGACAGGGGGAACACTGAAGCTTTCTTT; cdr3_aa: CASSRDRGNTEAFF
d_call: .; clone_size: .; j_call: TRBJ1-5; v_call: TRBV19; cdr3_nt: TGTGCCAGTAGTACAGGGGATCAGCCCCAGCATTTT; cdr3_aa: CASSTGDQPQHF
d_call: TRBD1; clone_size: .; j_call: TRBJ1-1; v_call: TRBV6-4; cdr3_nt: TGTGCCAGCAGTGGGGACAGGGGCACTGAAGCTTTCTTT; cdr3_aa: CASSGDRGTEAFF
d_call: .; clone_size: .; j_call: TRBJ2-2; v_call: TRBV3-1/TRBV3-2; cdr3_nt: TGTGCCAGCAGCCAAGAAGGGAGTAGGACCGGGGAGCTGTTTTTT; cdr3_aa: CASSQEGSRTGELFF
d_call: TRBD1; clone_size: once; j_call: TRBJ2-7; v_call: TRBV29-1; cdr3_nt: TGCAGCGTTGAAGTCCCCGGGACAGGGATCTACGAGCAGTACTTC; cdr3_aa: CSVEVPGTGIYEQYF
d_call: TRBD1; clone_size: .; j_call: TRBJ2-7; v_call: TRBV5-1; cdr3_nt: TGCGCCAGCAGATACGGACAGGGCTCAGGCTCCTACGAGCAGTACTTC; cdr3_aa: CASRYGQGSGSYEQYF
d_call: .; clone_size: .; j_call: TRBJ1-2; v_call: TRBV30; cdr3_nt: TGTGCCTGGAGTAGAGGCAGGGGCGGTTATGGCTACACCTTC; cdr3_aa: CAWSRGRGGYGYTF
d_call: .; clone_size: many; j_call: TRBJ2-5; v_call: TRBV7-8; cdr3_nt: TGTGCCAGCAGCTGGCTAGGACAGACTCCAGGCGAGACCCAGTACTTC; cdr3_aa: CASSWLGQTPGETQYF
d_call: .; clone_size: .; j_call: TRBJ2-5; v_call: TRBV29-1; cdr3_nt: TGCAGCGCTTTGAAGTGGCGGGGGCCTTTGGAGACCCAGTACTTC; cdr3_aa: CSALKWRGPLETQYF
d_call: TRBD1; clone_size: .; j_call: TRBJ2-7; v_call: TRBV29-1; cdr3_nt: TGCAGCGTTTTGGGGACAGCCTACGAGCAGTACTTC; cdr3_aa: CSVLGTAYEQYF
d_call: TRBD1; clone_size: .; j_call: TRBJ1-2; v_call: TRBV9; cdr3_nt: TGTGCCAGCAGCTTCCGGGACAGGGGCCTAGAAGGCTACACCTTC; cdr3_aa: CASSFRDRGLEGYTF
d_call: TRBD2; clone_size: once; j_call: TRBJ2-5; v_call: TRBV7-9; cdr3_nt: TGTGCCACCTCACCGGGGGGGGCCCGGAGTAGGGAGACCCAGTACTTC; cdr3_aa: CATSPGGARSRETQYF
d_call: TRBD1; clone_size: .; j_call: TRBJ1-1; v_call: TRBV7-8; cdr3_nt: TGTGCCAGCAGCCAAATCGGACAGGGGATGAACACTGAAGCTTTCTTT; cdr3_aa: CASSQIGQGMNTEAFF
d_call: .; clone_size: .; j_call: TRBJ2-7; v_call: TRBV25-1; cdr3_nt: TGTGCCAGCAGTGGTACAGATTCCTACGAGCAGTACTTC; cdr3_aa: CASSGTDSYEQYF
d_call: .; clone_size: .; j_call: TRBJ2-3; v_call: TRBV19; cdr3_nt: TGTGCCAGTACCCCTCCCCACAGCCCAGATACGCAGTATTTT; cdr3_aa: CASTPPHSPDTQYF
d_call: TRBD2; clone_size: .; j_call: TRBJ2-1; v_call: TRBV6-5; cdr3_nt: TGTGCCAGCTCATTAGCGGGGGATAACTACAATGAGCAGTTCTTC; cdr3_aa: CASSLAGDNYNEQFF
d_call: TRBD1; clone_size: .; j_call: TRBJ1-1; v_call: TRBV6-5; cdr3_nt: TGTGCCAGCAAAATGAACAGGGGAAGGGCTCCAGAAGCTTTCTTT; cdr3_aa: CASKMNRGRAPEAFF
d_call: .; clone_size: .; j_call: TRBJ1-4; v_call: TRBV29-1; cdr3_nt: TGCAGCGTGCGGGACTCAACAGGAAAACTGTTTTTT; cdr3_aa: CSVRDSTGKLFF
d_call: .; clone_size: few; j_call: TRBJ1-1; v_call: TRBV11-3; cdr3_nt: TGTGCCAGCAGCTTAGATAAGTCGCAGGGCTGGACTGAAGCTTTCTTT; cdr3_aa: CASSLDKSQGWTEAFF